This T cell receptor beta chain was documented in a study of cytomegalovirus exposure and HLA in healthy donors. Produced via immunoSEQ multiplex PCR; TCRdb's table is partial and in-frame only. This sample has some 210,000 clones, with around four fifths found just once. Sample: PBMCs. The source of this sequence is a woman younger than 30 in good health and CMV-seronegative.

The CDR3 is CAWGVRTDTYNEQFF. CDR3 bases: TGTGCCTGGGGAGTAAGGACCGATACCTACAATGAGCAGTTCTTC. V gene TRBV30 combines with J gene TRBJ2-1, with unresolved D. CDR1 is GTSNPN and CDR2 is SVGIG in the germline V gene (reference sequence). The CDR3 consists of 15 residues. The germline V and J ends were trimmed by 5 bases and 2 bases, with 16 bases remaining between them.